These T cell receptor beta chains were read from a single sample in a study of cytomegalovirus exposure and HLA in healthy donors. TCRdb's copy holds only in-frame clones and misses some; the assay was immunoSEQ multiplex PCR. The data show about 150,000 clones, 55% to 80% seen once. Sequencing was carried out using PBMCs. All receptors come from a woman between 55 and 75 years old in good health and CMV-seropositive. CDR3s include the opening cysteine and the closing phenylalanine or tryptophan. A D gene is named only where the DNA matches it firmly. Size tells how often a clone was seen (once, few, many) or the class of an expanded clone, and some rows leave it out.

cdr3_nt,cdr3_aa,clone_size,d_call,v_call,j_call
TGTGCCAGCACCCTAGCGGGAGGGCCGGGAGAGACCCAGTACTTC,CASTLAGGPGETQYF,-,TRBD2,TRBV9,TRBJ2-5
TGTGCCAGCAGCCGGGCGACAGGGTACAATCAGCCCCAGCATTTT,CASSRATGYNQPQHF,-,TRBD1,TRBV9,TRBJ1-5
TGTGCCAGCAGCTTAGAGGCGGCGGGGACTGAAGCTTTCTTT,CASSLEAAGTEAFF,-,-,TRBV7-8,TRBJ1-1
TGTGCCAGCAGCTTAGTCGGTAGCGGGAGTTTTTACAATGAGCAGTTCTTC,CASSLVGSGSFYNEQFF,few,TRBD2,TRBV7-2,TRBJ2-1
TGCGCCAGCAGGGACTACTACGAGCAGTACTTC,CASRDYYEQYF,-,-,TRBV10-2,TRBJ2-7
TGTGCCAGCAGCATCCGACTAGCGGCTGAGCAGTTCTTC,CASSIRLAAEQFF,once,TRBD2,TRBV7-2,TRBJ2-1
TGTGCCTGGAGCCTTATCACAGATACGCAGTATTTT,CAWSLITDTQYF,once,-,TRBV30,TRBJ2-3
TGCGCCAGCAGCTGGCTAGTTGGGAATGAGCAGTTCTTC,CASSWLVGNEQFF,-,-,TRBV5-1,TRBJ2-1
TGTGCCAGCAGCTTGACAGGGGCCAACTACGAGCAGTACTTC,CASSLTGANYEQYF,few,TRBD1,TRBV7-2,TRBJ2-7
TGTGCCAGCAGTTTAAGGGGGTATAATTCACCCCTCCACTTT,CASSLRGYNSPLHF,-,-,TRBV28,TRBJ1-6
TGTGCCTGGAGTGTAGGCGGCGGGGAGCTGTTTTTT,CAWSVGGGELFF,-,-,TRBV30,TRBJ2-2
TGTGCCAGCAGCTTAGCTCTCGGGGAGCAGTACTTC,CASSLALGEQYF,once,-,TRBV7-2,TRBJ2-7
TGTGCCAGCTCACCGCTTAGGGGCATCGAAAACATTCAGTACTTC,CASSPLRGIENIQYF,once,-,TRBV18,TRBJ2-4
TGTGCCAGTTCGGTCTCTGACTATGGCTACACCTTC,CASSVSDYGYTF,-,-,TRBV6-1,TRBJ1-2
TGTGCCAGCAGTTATTATGGCGGGAGCTACGAGCAGTACTTC,CASSYYGGSYEQYF,-,TRBD2,TRBV6-6,TRBJ2-7
TGTGCCAGTCCGGCGGGATCCACAGATACGCAGTATTTT,CASPAGSTDTQYF,-,-,TRBV7-9,TRBJ2-3
TGTGCCAGCAGCTACGACAGAAGCTCCTACAATGAGCAGTTCTTC,CASSYDRSSYNEQFF,-,-,TRBV7-9,TRBJ2-1
TGTGCCAGCAGTGTAGGGGACATAAGCTATGGCTACGCCTTC,CASSVGDISYGYAF,-,-,TRBV6-5,TRBJ1-2
TGTGCCATCAGGGGACTGAGTTCCTACGAGCAGTACTTC,CAIRGLSSYEQYF,-,-,TRBV10-3,TRBJ2-7
TGTGCCAGTAAATTGGGGACAGCGAGCACAGATACGCAGTATTTT,CASKLGTASTDTQYF,-,TRBD1,TRBV19,TRBJ2-3
TGTGCCAGCAGCTTGGTCCTAGCGGGAGGGCCCACGCAGTATTTT,CASSLVLAGGPTQYF,-,TRBD2,TRBV5-8,TRBJ2-3
TGTGCCAGCAGCCAAAGCGGGAGAGGGGCCTACAATGAGCAGTTCTTC,CASSQSGRGAYNEQFF,-,TRBD2,TRBV7-9,TRBJ2-1
TGTGCCACCCAGGGGGGCGCCTACGAGCAGTACTTC,CATQGGAYEQYF,few,-,TRBV28,TRBJ2-7
TGTGCCACCAGCAGAGACGCGACTAGCGGGAGTGAGCAGTACTTC,CATSRDATSGSEQYF,-,TRBD2,TRBV15,TRBJ2-7
TGTGCCAGCAGCACATCCTCCCAGGGCGCGTCTGGGGAGCTGTTTTTT,CASSTSSQGASGELFF,-,-,TRBV9,TRBJ2-2
TGTGCCAGCGGACCCCACGGAGGGGCTGCCTACACTGAAGCTTTCTTT,CASGPHGGAAYTEAFF,few,-,TRBV28,TRBJ1-1